The clone carrying this T cell receptor beta chain was seen at least ten times. Its antigen is unknown. The data originate from a study of glioma-infiltrating T cells. Study-level findings and limits: Very few CDR3 sequences were shared between tissue and blood. Gliomas, especially low-grade, showed above-expected tissue-blood divergence; non-neoplastic patients showed below.

After removal of 6 bases from V and 2 bases from J, the junction contained 11 bases not matched to a gene. CDR3 length: 15 amino acids. CDR1 is DFQATT, CDR2 SNEGSKA, per germline (reference sequence). Using RNA template, CDR3s of TCR alpha and beta were amplified with iRepertoire arm-PCR. One-step reverse transcription and amplification started from approximately 100-400 ng of tissue mRNA or PBMC total RNA. In TCRdb, the multiplex PCR reads were re-called with MiXCR into one record per CDR3 protein. The sample yields about 130,000 distinct CDR3 sequences, roughly 25% seen once. This chain links TRBV20-1 with TRBJ2-3, with 7 positions matching TRBD1. The receptor comes from a human donor with low-grade glioma or glioblastoma, undergoing nonglioma brain surgery, or in good health (not recorded which). Sequenced material: glioma tissue, nonneoplastic brain tissue, or PBMCs (not recorded which). The CDR3 loop reads CSARSPGQNTDTQYF. The CDR3 region has the DNA TGCAGTGCCAGATCCCCGGGACAGAACACAGATACGCAGTATTTT.